The present T cell receptor beta chain was sequenced within a study of shared clonotypes between healthy human individuals. Worth noting for this clone: Its antigen is still unknown.

Naive CD8 cells comprised CD45RO-negative, CCR7-positively selected cells, excluding terminally differentiated effector memory CD45RA+ cells. Samples underwent the assay at deep level. Produced via immunoSEQ multiplex PCR; TCRdb's table is partial and in-frame only. The profile covers fewer than 800,000 clones, with around 92% appearing a single time and 24% taken by the ten largest. Study-level results: Around 4.9% of naive CD4 clonotypes were shared across a few donors. The generation probabilities recorded for non-shared clonotypes fell below those of clonotypes shared by all four donors. Sequencing depth was expected to affect clonotype sharing among donors.

The germline V gene encodes CDR1 LGHNA and CDR2 YSLEER. After removal of 5 bases from V and 3 bases from J, the junction contained 6 bases not matched to a gene. This CDR3 has 16 amino acids. The origin of this receptor is a young man in good health. The sequenced material came from naive CD8+ T cells sorted from blood. V is TRBV4-3 and J is TRBJ2-5; 13 bases match TRBD2. DNA for the CDR3: TGCGCCAGCAGCTTAGGGACTAGCGGGACGAAAGAGACCCAGTACTTC. Translated: CASSLGTSGTKETQYF.